This record covers a single T cell receptor beta chain. Per the germline V gene, CDR1 is SGHTA and CDR2 is FQGTGA. The length of the CDR3 is 14 residues. Trimming pared 5 bases from V and 0 bases from J, leaving 7 bases between. The data derive from a study of cytomegalovirus exposure and HLA in healthy donors. It was with 60 Vbeta and 13 Jbeta primers that the PCR ran. The table came from immunoSEQ multiplex PCR; TCRdb's copy has only in-frame clones and leaves some out. The sample holds more than 30,000 clones. Sequencing input: PBMCs. The chain combines TRBV7-3 with TRBJ2-2; D is unclear. The TCR was taken from a man aged 35 to 55 in good health and CMV-seropositive. The CDR3 loop is CASSAHANTGELFF. CDR3 DNA sequence: TGTGCCAGCAGCGCACACGCGAACACCGGGGAGCTGTTTTTT.